This note documents a single T cell receptor beta chain sequence. Its cognate antigen is unknown. This sample was included in a study of CD8 T cells in ankylosing spondylitis. The length of the CDR3 is 13 residues. The germline V and J ends were trimmed by 3 bases and 7 bases, with 10 bases remaining between them. By quantitative 5'-RACE with molecular barcodes, the TCR beta libraries were made. Via MiXCR, TCRdb re-called the 5' RACE reads, giving one row per CDR3 protein. The sample holds 350,000 to 400,000 distinct CDR3 sequences; 20% are singletons and the top ten take around 13%. Notes on the study in general: Blood of patients with ankylosing spondylitis appeared to be characterized by a TCR beta motif of seven or eight highly homologous variants. Peripheral blood samples showed relatively rare disease-linked clones, and these clones were CD8+. Reportedly, disease-linked clones are significantly enriched in ankylosing spondylitis patients' matched synovial fluid.

Material for sequencing was blood, either unsorted or a sorted T cell fraction (not recorded which). The chain uses TRBV12-3 or TRBV12-4 and TRBJ2-4; D is possibly TRBD1 or TRBD2 (5 bases each). This TCR was sampled from a male donor with ankylosing spondylitis or in good health (not recorded which). In nucleotides, the CDR3 is TGTGCCAGCAGTTTTGGGACCCAGAACATTCAGTACTTC. It is translated as CASSFGTQNIQYF.